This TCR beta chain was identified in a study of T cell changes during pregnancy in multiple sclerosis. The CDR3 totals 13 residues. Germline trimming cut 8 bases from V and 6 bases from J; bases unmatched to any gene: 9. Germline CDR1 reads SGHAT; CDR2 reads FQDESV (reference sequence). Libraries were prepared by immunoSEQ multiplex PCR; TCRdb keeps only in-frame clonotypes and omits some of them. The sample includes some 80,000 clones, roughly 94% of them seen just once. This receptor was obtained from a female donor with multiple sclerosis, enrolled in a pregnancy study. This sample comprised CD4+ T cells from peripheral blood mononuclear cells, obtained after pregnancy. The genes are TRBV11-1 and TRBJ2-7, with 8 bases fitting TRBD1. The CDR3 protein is CASRKTGVGEQYF. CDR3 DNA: TGTGCCAGCCGCAAGACAGGGGTCGGCGAGCAGTACTTC. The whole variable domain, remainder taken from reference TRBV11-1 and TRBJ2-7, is EAEVAQSPRYKITEKSQAVAFWCDPISGHATLYWYRQILGQGPELLVQFQDESVVDDSQLPKDRFSAERLKGVDSTLKIQPAELGDSAMYLCASRKTGVGEQYFGPGTRLTVT.